This TCR beta chain comes out of a study of regulatory T cells in long-lasting Graves disease. Assembly of TCR beta libraries relied on iRepertoire HTBI primers together with Arm-PCR of CDR3 regions. TCRdb analysed the multiplex PCR reads with MiXCR anew, one entry per CDR3 protein. The data contain 450,000 to 500,000 distinct CDR3 sequences, around 15% of them singletons. The CDR3 totals 15 residues. J lost 2 bases, V lost 2 bases, and 6 bases had no gene match. The germline V gene has CDR1 MNHNS and CDR2 SASEGT. Time point meaning: newly diagnosed GD, antithyroid drugs for less than 3 months. Isolated PBMC RNA provided the starting material for the TCR library. This clonotype was seen more than once but under ten times. The same sample was also used in a study of T cells in Graves' hyperthyroidism and ophthalmopathy. That work states: Exclusion criteria comprised uncontrolled infection, other autoimmune disease, pregnancy or lactation. Among clonotypes expanded in thyroid above 0.001, most were also found in blood.

The chain couples TRBV6-1 to TRBJ2-7, with 7 positions matching TRBD2. This receptor was identified in a man aged 35-49 years with Graves disease. Sequencing used peripheral blood mononuclear cells (PBMCs), obtained at new diagnosis, from a patient treated with antithyroid drugs. In DNA form, the CDR3 reads TGTGCCAGCAGTGAACCTAGCGGAGGGGCCTACGAGCAGTACTTC. Its translation: CASSEPSGGAYEQYF.